This T cell receptor (beta chain) was obtained from a study of human CD4 T cells and Enterobacteriaceae. General study points: Ex vivo, broadly cross-reactive clonotypes appeared more expanded than specific ones.

Ex vivo total memory CD4+ cells were sequenced at deep level. The assay was immunoSEQ multiplex PCR, and TCRdb's table has in-frame clones only and misses some. The data show tens of thousands of clones, 70% to 90% seen once. All CD4+ cells other than CD45RA+CCR7+CD95- naive cells were sorted as memory, over 95% pure. Swiss blood donation centers supplied the healthy donor blood. CD8+, CD14+, CD16+, CD56+, CD19+ and CD25-bright cells were excluded before sorting. The CDR3 is 13 amino acids. Germline V CDR1 and CDR2: MNHEY, SMNVEV (reference sequence). Trimming pared 5 bases from V and 6 bases from J, leaving 11 bases between. Details on this clone: The antigen remains unidentified.

The sequence was obtained from a human donor in good health. The specimen was memory CD4+ T cells from blood. The chain recombines TRBV27 with TRBJ2-1; unclear D gene. CDR3: CASSNLWVNEQFF. CDR3 nucleotide sequence: TGTGCCAGCAGTAATTTGTGGGTCAATGAGCAGTTCTTC.